The clone carrying this T cell receptor (beta chain) was picked up a small number of times. Its antigen is currently unknown. With 0 bases removed from V and 1 base from J, the gap between germline ends came to 8 bases. The CDR3 contains 15 residues. Using RNA template, CDR3s of TCR alpha and beta were amplified with iRepertoire arm-PCR. One-step reverse transcription and amplification started from around 100-400 ng of tissue mRNA or PBMC total RNA. One entry per CDR3 protein, called by TCRdb with MiXCR from the multiplex PCR reads. The sample holds 150,000 to 200,000 distinct CDR3 sequences; approximately 40% are singletons and the top ten take around 5.3%. The data are from a study of glioma-infiltrating T cells. Study-level results: Gliomas, especially low-grade, showed above-expected tissue-blood divergence; non-neoplastic patients showed below. CDR3 overlap between tissue and blood was very small.

The sample comprised glioma tissue, nonneoplastic brain tissue, or PBMCs (not recorded which). This chain joins TRBV12-3 or TRBV12-4 and TRBJ2-3; D remains unclear. The receptor was isolated from a human donor with low-grade glioma or glioblastoma, undergoing nonglioma brain surgery, or in good health (not recorded which). CDR3 residues: CASSLAAGRTDTQYF. CDR3 coding DNA: TGTGCCAGCAGTTTAGCGGCCGGACGCACAGATACGCAGTATTTT.